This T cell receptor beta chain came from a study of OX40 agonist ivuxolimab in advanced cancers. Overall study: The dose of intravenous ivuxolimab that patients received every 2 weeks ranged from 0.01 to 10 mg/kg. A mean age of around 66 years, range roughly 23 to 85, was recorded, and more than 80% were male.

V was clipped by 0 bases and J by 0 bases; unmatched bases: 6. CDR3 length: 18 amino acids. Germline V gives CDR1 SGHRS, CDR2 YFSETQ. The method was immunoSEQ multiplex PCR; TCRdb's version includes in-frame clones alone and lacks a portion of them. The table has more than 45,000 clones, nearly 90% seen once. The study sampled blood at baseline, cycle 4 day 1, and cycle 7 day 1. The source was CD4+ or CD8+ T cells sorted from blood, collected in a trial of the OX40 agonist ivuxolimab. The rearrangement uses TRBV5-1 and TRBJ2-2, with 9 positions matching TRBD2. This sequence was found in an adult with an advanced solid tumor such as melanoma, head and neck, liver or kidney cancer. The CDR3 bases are TGCGCCAGCAGCTTGGAAGGTAGCGGGAGTCCGAACACCGGGGAGCTGTTTTTT. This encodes CASSLEGSGSPNTGELFF.